The rows below give T cell receptor beta chains drawn from one sample of a study of T-cell memory formation after mild COVID-19. TCRdb analysed the 5' RACE reads with MiXCR anew, one entry per CDR3 protein. The sample consists of roughly 500,000 distinct CDR3 sequences, approximately 20% of them appearing once. What was sequenced was PBMCs or a T cell subset sorted from them (not recorded which). The receptor source for this set is an adult woman who had mild COVID-19 (a few samples of this study predate the infection). Cell type and time point are not known. CDR3s include the opening cysteine and the closing phenylalanine or tryptophan. The order of the fields is D gene, clone size, J gene, V gene, CDR3 DNA, CDR3 protein. A D gene is named only where the DNA matches it firmly. Clone size, where shown, is once, few, many, or a class for clones that have expanded.

-	many	TRBJ1-2	TRBV3-1	TGTGCCAGCAGCCCAGAGGGATGGCGATTCTATGGCTACACCTTC	CASSPEGWRFYGYTF
-	-	TRBJ1-1	TRBV12-3/TRBV12-4	TGTGCCAGCAGCCTGGCCTTCGTTGAAGCTTTCTTT	CASSLAFVEAFF
TRBD2	few	TRBJ2-3	TRBV5-1	TGCGCCAGCAACCGACTAGCGGGAGGAGGAGACACAGATACGCAGTATTTT	CASNRLAGGGDTDTQYF
TRBD1	-	TRBJ1-4	TRBV5-1	TGCGCCAGCAGGGGACAGCCTAATGAAAAACTGTTTTTT	CASRGQPNEKLFF
TRBD1	few	TRBJ1-1	TRBV29-1	TGCAGCGTAAAAGGGGGACAGAAATCGAACACTGAAGCTTTCTTT	CSVKGGQKSNTEAFF
TRBD2	-	TRBJ2-7	TRBV7-9	TGTGCCAGCAGCAGTGGATTAAGTAGCGGGAATCCCTACGAGCAGTACTTC	CASSSGLSSGNPYEQYF
-	-	TRBJ2-3	TRBV12-3/TRBV12-4	TGTGCCAGCAGCCCCGCAGGCGGAACTGGCACAGATACGCAGTATTTT	CASSPAGGTGTDTQYF
TRBD1	medium-sized	TRBJ2-2	TRBV4-1	TGCGCCAGCACCCACGACAGGGGGCCCGGGGAGCTGTTTTTT	CASTHDRGPGELFF
-	-	TRBJ2-3	TRBV24-1	TGTGCCACCAGTGACCCTCCTCTCGGTACGCAGTATTTT	CATSDPPLGTQYF
-	few	TRBJ2-5	TRBV20-1	TGCAGTGCTAGTTATCGAGTCCAAGAGACCCAGTACTTC	CSASYRVQETQYF
TRBD1	few	TRBJ1-2	TRBV12-3/TRBV12-4	TGTGCCAGCAGTTTAAGTGGACAGGGGGCGAACGGCTACACCTTC	CASSLSGQGANGYTF
TRBD1	few	TRBJ2-2	TRBV24-1	TGTGCCACCAGTGATTGGACAGGGGGGAACACCGGGGAGCTGTTTTTT	CATSDWTGGNTGELFF
-	-	TRBJ1-4	TRBV7-9	TGTGCCAGCAGCCCAATGGGTGCAACTAATGAAAAACTGTTTTTT	CASSPMGATNEKLFF
-	few	TRBJ2-5	TRBV6-5	TGTGCCAGCAGTTACTTCGCATGGCTAAGGGAGACCCAGTACTTC	CASSYFAWLRETQYF
-	few	TRBJ1-2	TRBV12-3/TRBV12-4	TGTGCCAGCAGTCCATCCAACAGGGATTACTATGGCTACACCTTC	CASSPSNRDYYGYTF
TRBD1	-	TRBJ1-6	TRBV7-8	TGTGCCAGCAGCAACCCGGGACAGGGACCCTATAATTCACCCCTCCACTTT	CASSNPGQGPYNSPLHF
-	-	TRBJ2-7	TRBV27	TGTGCCACGAAGGGGCCCGATGGGTACGAGCAGTACTTC	CATKGPDGYEQYF
-	-	TRBJ2-1	TRBV6-6	TGTGCCAGCAGTTCCGCGTTTCACGGAGGACGGAGGGCGTACAATGAGCAGTTCTTC	CASSSAFHGGRRAYNEQFF
TRBD2	-	TRBJ2-1	TRBV19	TGTGCCAGTAGTATAGGCCGGCGGGAGGGCCTCGGTGAGCAGTTCTTC	CASSIGRREGLGEQFF
-	-	TRBJ1-2	TRBV11-2	TGTGCCAGCAGCTTACTGGCCGGTCCCGCTAACTATGGCTACACCTTC	CASSLLAGPANYGYTF
-	few	TRBJ2-3	TRBV4-1	TGCGCCAGCAGCCCCGTTACCACAGATACGCAGTATTTT	CASSPVTTDTQYF
TRBD1	-	TRBJ1-2	TRBV24-1	TGTGCCACCAGCGAAGCGGACAGGGACTTTGACTATGGCTACACCTTC	CATSEADRDFDYGYTF
-	-	TRBJ2-7	TRBV24-1	TGTGCCACCAGTGACCTCAGTACAGGTAAACCCTACGAGCAGTACTTC	CATSDLSTGKPYEQYF
TRBD2	few	TRBJ2-7	TRBV5-5	TGTGCCAGCAGCCTCCTCGGGGGGGCTGCCTCGGTCGAGCAGTACTTC	CASSLLGGAASVEQYF
TRBD1	-	TRBJ1-6	TRBV5-1	TGCGCCAGCAGGGGTGGACAGGGGATTAGGAATTCACCCCTCCACTTT	CASRGGQGIRNSPLHF
TRBD2	many	TRBJ2-3	TRBV2	TGTGCCAGCAGTGAAGCGCTCCGGACTAGTAGCACAGATACGCAGTATTTT	CASSEALRTSSTDTQYF
-	many	TRBJ2-1	TRBV6-2/TRBV6-3	TGTGCCAGCAGTTACGGTGGGACTGGCTCCTACAATGAGCAGTTCTTC	CASSYGGTGSYNEQFF
TRBD1	few	TRBJ2-7	TRBV7-6	TGTGCCAGCAGCTTAGAGGGACAGGGACCGTTAGTCGCCTACGAGCAGTACTTC	CASSLEGQGPLVAYEQYF
-	many	TRBJ2-3	TRBV7-9	TGTGCCAGCAGTCAGGAGGGCTTGACAGATACGCAGTATTTT	CASSQEGLTDTQYF
-	few	TRBJ2-7	TRBV23-1	TGCGCCAGCAGTACCGCCGGGCTCGTTTGGTACGAGCAGTACTTC	CASSTAGLVWYEQYF
TRBD1	few	TRBJ1-4	TRBV5-8	TGTGCCAGCAGCCAAAATCCGGGACAGGGGGCAAAACTGTTTTTT	CASSQNPGQGAKLFF
TRBD1	-	TRBJ2-5	TRBV7-9	TGTGCCAGCAGCGGAGGGACAGGGGCCGGTCAGAGTGCCCAGTACTTC	CASSGGTGAGQSAQYF
-	-	TRBJ1-1	TRBV9	TGTGCCAGCAGCGACCGCCCAGGGTACCACACTGAAGCTTTCTTT	CASSDRPGYHTEAFF
-	-	TRBJ1-2	TRBV6-5	TGTGCCAGCAGGATGACAGGTTTGAAAGGCTACACCTTC	CASRMTGLKGYTF
TRBD1	-	TRBJ1-1	TRBV12-3/TRBV12-4	TGTGCCAGCATCTTCGGACAGGGGGGGAAAAGGAACACTGAAGCTTTCTTT	CASIFGQGGKRNTEAFF
TRBD1	-	TRBJ1-2	TRBV6-5	TGTGCCAGCAGTTACTTAACCGTGACAGGGGGCATTGAGACCTTC	CASSYLTVTGGIETF
-	-	TRBJ1-1	TRBV7-8	TGTGCCAGCAGCTTAAGTCAAGGAACTGAAGCTTTCTTT	CASSLSQGTEAFF
-	few	TRBJ1-4	TRBV7-2	TGTGCCAGCAGCTTGGGACCCGGCTTTACTAATGAAAAACTGTTTTTT	CASSLGPGFTNEKLFF
TRBD1	few	TRBJ2-2	TRBV19	TGTGCCAGTACCAACCGGGACAGGGGGAAAGCCGGGGAGCTGTTTTTT	CASTNRDRGKAGELFF
-	few	TRBJ1-1	TRBV29-1	TGCAGCGTTGTCTGGACCGCACTAGTAGTGAACACTGAAGCTTTCTTT	CSVVWTALVVNTEAFF
-	few	TRBJ2-6	TRBV7-8	TGTGCCAGCAGCATATACCGGGACACCTTTTTCTCTGGGGCCAACGTCCTGACTTTC	CASSIYRDTFFSGANVLTF
-	-	TRBJ2-2	TRBV14	TGTGCCAGCAGCCAAGCACGGGGGGCGATCGGGGAGCTGTTTTTT	CASSQARGAIGELFF
-	few	TRBJ2-1	TRBV11-2	TGTGCCAGCAGCTCTAGCCAGAGGGGTGAGCAGTTCTTC	CASSSSQRGEQFF
-	-	TRBJ2-7	TRBV11-3	TGTGCCAGCAGCTCTACAGGGAGAATTTCGTGGGAGCAGTACTTC	CASSSTGRISWEQYF
-	few	TRBJ2-1	TRBV12-3/TRBV12-4	TGTGCCAGCAGTTTACTAGTTGGGGCGCAGTTCTTC	CASSLLVGAQFF
TRBD1	-	TRBJ1-2	TRBV12-3/TRBV12-4	TGTGCCAGCAGCTATACAGGGGTAGGGTATGGCTACACCTTC	CASSYTGVGYGYTF
-	-	TRBJ1-2	TRBV20-1	TGCAGTGCTAGACCCCCGTCGCGGTTTCGTGGCTACACCTTC	CSARPPSRFRGYTF
-	-	TRBJ1-1	TRBV5-1	TGCGCCAGCAGCTTGAACAGGGCTGAAGCTTTCTTT	CASSLNRAEAFF
-	many	TRBJ2-5	TRBV5-1	TGCGCCAGCAGCTTGGGAGGGCGGCAAGAGACCCAGTACTTC	CASSLGGRQETQYF
TRBD2	few	TRBJ2-3	TRBV3-1	TGTGCCAGCAGCCGCGGGACTAGCGCCGGAGATACGCAGTATTTT	CASSRGTSAGDTQYF
TRBD1	once	TRBJ2-6	TRBV5-1	TGCGCCAGCAGTCGCGAATCGACAGGGACTGGGGCCAACGTCCTGACTTTC	CASSRESTGTGANVLTF
TRBD1	-	TRBJ2-2	TRBV2	TGTGCCAGCAACGTATACTTTTGGCAGGGGGCACTGATTAGCGGGGAGCTGTTTTTT	CASNVYFWQGALISGELFF
-	-	TRBJ2-3	TRBV10-3	TGTGCCATCGAGGAGGGTACGAGCACAGATACGCAGTATTTT	CAIEEGTSTDTQYF
TRBD2	-	TRBJ2-1	TRBV5-1	TGCGCCAGCAGCTTGGCTAGCGGGAGCGCCGGGGGTGAGCAGTTCTTC	CASSLASGSAGGEQFF
-	-	TRBJ2-3	TRBV7-9	TGTGCCAGCAGCCTATCCTTGGGCCCCACAGATACGCAGTATTTT	CASSLSLGPTDTQYF
-	-	TRBJ2-1	TRBV21-1	TGTGCCAGCAGCAAAGAGGGACCGGGACAGGGGTACAATGAGCAGTTCTTC	CASSKEGPGQGYNEQFF
-	few	TRBJ1-4	TRBV24-1	TGTGCCACCAGTGATTCAGCGTTAACTAATGAAAAACTGTTTTTT	CATSDSALTNEKLFF